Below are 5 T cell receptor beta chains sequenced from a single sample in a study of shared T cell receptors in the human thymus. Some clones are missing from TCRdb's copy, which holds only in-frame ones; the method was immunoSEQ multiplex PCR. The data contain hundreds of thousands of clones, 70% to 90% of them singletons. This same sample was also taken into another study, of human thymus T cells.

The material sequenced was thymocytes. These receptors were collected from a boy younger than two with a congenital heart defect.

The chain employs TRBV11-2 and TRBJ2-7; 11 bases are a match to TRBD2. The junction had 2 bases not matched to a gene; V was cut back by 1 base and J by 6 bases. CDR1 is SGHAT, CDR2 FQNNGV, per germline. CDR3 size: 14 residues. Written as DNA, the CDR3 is TGTGCCAGCAGCTTAGGACTAGCGGGGAGCGAGCAGTACTTC. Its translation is CASSLGLAGSEQYF.

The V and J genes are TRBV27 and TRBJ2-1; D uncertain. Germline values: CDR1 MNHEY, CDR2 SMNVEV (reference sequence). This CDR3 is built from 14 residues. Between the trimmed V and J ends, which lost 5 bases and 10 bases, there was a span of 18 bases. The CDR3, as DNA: TGTGCCAGCAGTCCGCTGGGCACCCCTCCGGAGCAGTTCTTC. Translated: CASSPLGTPPEQFF.

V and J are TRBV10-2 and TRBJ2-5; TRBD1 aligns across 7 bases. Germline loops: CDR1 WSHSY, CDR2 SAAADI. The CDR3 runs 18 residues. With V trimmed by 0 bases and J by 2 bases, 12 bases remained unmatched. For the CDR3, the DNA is TGCGCCAGCAGTGAGTCCGTCTTCCGGGACAGACTACAAGAGACCCAGTACTTC. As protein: CASSESVFRDRLQETQYF.

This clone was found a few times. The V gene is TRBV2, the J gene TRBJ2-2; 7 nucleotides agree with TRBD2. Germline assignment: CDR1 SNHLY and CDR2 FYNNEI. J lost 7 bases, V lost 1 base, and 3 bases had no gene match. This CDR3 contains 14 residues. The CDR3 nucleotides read TGTGCCAGCAGTGAAGGTGGACTAGGCGGGGAGCTGTTTTTT. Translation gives CASSEGGLGGELFF.

The CDR3 sequence: CASSMRVYNEQFF. The CDR3, as DNA: TGCGCCAGCAGTATGCGAGTCTACAATGAGCAGTTCTTC. V usage is TRBV4-3 and J usage is TRBJ2-1; D unclear. The germline V gene encodes CDR1 LGHNA and CDR2 YSLEER. With 6 bases removed from V and 3 bases from J, the gap between germline ends came to 9 bases. CDR3 length equals 13 residues.